What follows is one T cell receptor (beta chain) and its context. The antigen is unknown. The read stops 3 residues short of the end of the CDR3; the missing end is completed from the germline J gene. The data were obtained in a study of Tregs in tolerant kidney transplant recipients. The protocol was immunoSEQ multiplex PCR, while the TCRdb copy is restricted to in-frame clones and leaves out a portion. This sample contains tens of thousands of clones. Mixed chimerism was transient after nonmyeloablative marrow transplants from related graft donors. Unstimulated Tregs (CD4+CD25+CD127-) and CD4+CD25- non-Tregs were sorted from PBMCs. Study results and caveats: Donor-specific Treg expansion exceeded global Treg expansion in tolerant patients, suggesting antigen drive. Few patients were studied, so findings need validation in larger groups. No direct test of biological reproducibility was done here.

The CDR3 loop spans 16 amino acids. Deletions cut 2 bases from V and 0 bases from J, with 14 bases between. Germline CDR1 KGHSH, CDR2 LQKENI. Specimen: CD4+ T cells from blood (PBMCs), collected 24 months after the transplant. V gene TRBV18 combines with J gene TRBJ2-7, with a tentative D call TRBD2 (6 bases). The clonotype originates from a human patient who received a combined kidney and bone marrow transplant. The graft donor may be the source of some T cells. CDR3 in amino acids: CASSPMEGVSSYEQYF. The sequenced part of the CDR3 DNA is TGTGCCAGCTCACCAATGGAGGGCGTAAGCTCCTACGAG.